This T cell receptor (beta chain) was documented in a study of response to subunit inactivated influenza vaccine. This clonotype was detected ten times or more. The antigen is unknown. Study outcomes and limitations: The authors offered the suggestion that each seasonal influenza vaccination recruits few new T cells.

MiXCR, applied by TCRdb to the RT-PCR reads, yields one record per CDR3 protein. The sample includes a few hundred thousand distinct CDR3 sequences, about a fifth of them seen just once. Germline CDR1 and CDR2: SNHLY and FYNNEI. This CDR3 comprises 15 residues. V was shortened by 2 bases and J by 7 bases, with 15 bases between the two germline ends. The chain employs TRBV2 and TRBJ1-3; maybe TRBD1 (5 bases). The sample consisted of PBMCs from blood, taken about 19 months after vaccination. This clonotype originated in a man aged 50-75 years who received an inactivated influenza vaccine. The CDR3 is CASSESRGTLNTIYF. CDR3 in DNA: TGTGCCAGCAGTGAATCACGGGGGACCTTGAACACCATATATTTT.